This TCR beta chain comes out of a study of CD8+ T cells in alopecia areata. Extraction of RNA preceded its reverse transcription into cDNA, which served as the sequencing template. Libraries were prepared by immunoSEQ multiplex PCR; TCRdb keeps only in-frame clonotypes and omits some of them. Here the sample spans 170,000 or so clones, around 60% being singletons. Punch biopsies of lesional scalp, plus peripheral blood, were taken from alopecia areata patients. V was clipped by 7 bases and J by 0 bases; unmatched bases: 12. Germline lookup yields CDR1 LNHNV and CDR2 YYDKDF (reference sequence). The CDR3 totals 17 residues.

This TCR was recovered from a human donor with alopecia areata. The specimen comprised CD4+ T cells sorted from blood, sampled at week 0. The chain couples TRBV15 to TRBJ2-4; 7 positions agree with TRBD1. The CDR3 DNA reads TGTGCCACCACCCGGGACAGATTAACTCTAGCCAAAAACATTCAGTACTTC. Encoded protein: CATTRDRLTLAKNIQYF.